This is a list of T cell receptor beta chains from one sample in a study of blood T cell repertoires in COVID-19. TCRdb keeps only in-frame clones here, not all; method: immunoSEQ multiplex PCR. The sample contains fewer than 300,000 clones, approximately 89% of which appear only once. Sequencing was carried out using peripheral blood. These TCRs come from a woman in her 30s with COVID-19, enrolled during active disease. CDR3s leave out the opening cysteine and the closing phenylalanine or tryptophan. For some rows the clone size is stated as once, few or many, or as a class when expanded; others skip it.

J: TRBJ1-6; size: once; V: TRBV6-4; CDR3: ASSEQIRSPLH
J: TRBJ2-2; size: -; V: TRBV7-9; CDR3: ASSPSERPGANTGELF
J: TRBJ1-6; size: once; V: TRBV7-9; CDR3: ASSLDGDSPLH
J: TRBJ1-1; size: -; V: TRBV2; CDR3: ASSENFYAEAF
J: TRBJ1-2; size: -; V: TRBV2; CDR3: ASLYQGIGGYT
J: TRBJ1-6; size: -; V: TRBV19; CDR3: ASRLRDSPLH
J: TRBJ1-5; size: -; V: TRBV28; CDR3: ASSPEPGHPQH
J: TRBJ1-5; size: -; V: TRBV7-2; CDR3: ASSSADSSNQPQH
J: TRBJ2-1; size: -; V: TRBV5-1; CDR3: ASSPGTSHDNEQF
J: TRBJ2-1; size: -; V: TRBV3-1/TRBV3-2; CDR3: ASSQGTGTRTQGEQF
J: TRBJ1-1; size: -; V: TRBV4-2; CDR3: ASSQEGQANTEAF
J: TRBJ1-6; size: -; V: TRBV11-2; CDR3: ASSFGNSPLH
J: TRBJ1-3; size: -; V: TRBV27; CDR3: ASSLDRLGSGNTIY
J: TRBJ1-5; size: -; V: TRBV2; CDR3: ASSDNGAFQPQH
J: TRBJ2-7; size: once; V: TRBV6-6; CDR3: ASSLWGVESSYEQY
J: TRBJ2-5; size: -; V: TRBV18; CDR3: ASSPPGQETQY
J: TRBJ2-1; size: once; V: TRBV9; CDR3: ASSVAPLAGGLNEQF
J: TRBJ2-7; size: -; V: TRBV6-6; CDR3: ASSPSLAEQY
J: TRBJ2-7; size: -; V: TRBV5-1; CDR3: ASSFTGASYEQY
J: TRBJ2-5; size: -; V: TRBV6-5; CDR3: ASRGAAQETQY
J: TRBJ2-7; size: once; V: TRBV7-8; CDR3: ASSWRTSGSLGEQY
J: TRBJ2-2; size: once; V: TRBV5-6; CDR3: ASRWTGKGTGELF
J: TRBJ2-7; size: -; V: TRBV6-5; CDR3: ASSYSTDFYEQY
J: TRBJ2-7; size: -; V: TRBV19; CDR3: ASSIAGGPSSEQY
J: TRBJ1-2; size: -; V: TRBV7-9; CDR3: ASSLGTASDGYT
J: TRBJ1-2; size: -; V: TRBV5-4; CDR3: ASSNKSAGGGYT
J: TRBJ2-7; size: -; V: TRBV28; CDR3: ASSPGQGLSLGEQY
J: TRBJ1-4; size: -; V: TRBV27; CDR3: ASSFSGTGYEKLF
J: TRBJ1-6; size: -; V: TRBV18; CDR3: ASPQVDNSPLH
J: TRBJ1-3; size: -; V: TRBV5-8; CDR3: ASSRGQGFSGNTIY
J: TRBJ1-2; size: -; V: TRBV4-1; CDR3: ASSQRTGSEGYT
J: TRBJ1-3; size: -; V: TRBV13; CDR3: ASSSGTVGSGNTIY
J: TRBJ2-7; size: -; V: TRBV11-2; CDR3: ASSYRLAGYEQY
J: TRBJ1-2; size: -; V: TRBV2; CDR3: ASSESNYGYT
J: TRBJ1-5; size: -; V: TRBV19; CDR3: ASSMLGQGHQPQH
J: TRBJ2-3; size: -; V: TRBV7-9; CDR3: ASSSRTGTDTQY
J: TRBJ1-5; size: -; V: TRBV30; CDR3: AWSDQGLSPQH
J: TRBJ2-7; size: -; V: TRBV11-2; CDR3: ASSLVSHPYEQY
J: TRBJ2-5; size: -; V: TRBV18; CDR3: ASSASGNRQETQY